Listed here is a single T cell receptor (beta chain). Time point specified: patch test 3, about 24 weeks after DPC sensitization. Regarding treatment: therapeutic diphenylcyclopropenone sensitization with weekly scalp DPC. This entry belongs to a study of human T cells and chemical hapten exposure. Study as a whole: In the roughly 24-week study, patients were dosed weekly with diphenylcyclopropenone on the scalp throughout.

TCRdb analysed the RACE reads with MiXCR anew, one entry per CDR3 protein. This repertoire shows 85,000 to 100,000 distinct CDR3 sequences, 25% to 30% found once; its top ten account for 10%. V gave up 6 bases and J gave up 2 bases; unmatched junction bases: 6. From germline, CDR1 is DFQATT and CDR2 SNEGSKA (reference sequence). The CDR3 has 14 amino acids. The chain joins TRBV20-1 to TRBJ2-7; TRBD2 aligns across 11 bases. The clonotype originates from a man aged 40-50 years with alopecia areata. Some clones in this sample may be carry-over from other donors' samples. The source was whole blood, collected in connection with sensitization to the hapten diphenylcyclopropenone (DPC). CDR3 region: CSAITSGGPYEQYF. CDR3 nucleotides: TGCAGTGCAATAACTAGCGGGGGTCCCTACGAGCAGTACTTC.